Listed below are T cell receptor beta chains from one sample, sequenced in a study of T cell responses to AZD1222 COVID-19 vaccine. Produced via immunoSEQ multiplex PCR; TCRdb's table is partial and in-frame only. The data contain over 150,000 clones, 80% to 95% of them singletons. The specimen comprised peripheral blood, sampled on day 0 of AZD1222 vaccination. The receptor set was obtained from an adult in good health. CDR3s include the opening cysteine and the closing phenylalanine or tryptophan. D genes are given only for firm matches. Clone size is given for some rows only: seen once, a few or many times, or a class if the clone is expanded.

>.|.|TRBJ2-7|TRBV7-6
TGTGCCAGCAGCTTGTTGGACGCTTACGAGCAGTACTTC
CASSLLDAYEQYF
>.|.|TRBJ1-2|TRBV2
TGTGCCAGCAGTGTTAGCAGATCTAACTATGGCTACACCTTC
CASSVSRSNYGYTF
>.|.|TRBJ2-7|TRBV5-4
TGTGCCAGCAGCCCTCCCCGGGCAGGGCAGGGCGAGCAGTACTTC
CASSPPRAGQGEQYF
>.|TRBD1|TRBJ1-2|TRBV7-2
TGTGCCAGCAGCTTAACCGGGACAGGGGTGTATGGCTACACCTTC
CASSLTGTGVYGYTF
>once|TRBD2|TRBJ2-7|TRBV2
TGTGCCAGCAGTTTCGCAGCGGGAACGATGGCCTACGAGCAGTACTTC
CASSFAAGTMAYEQYF
>.|TRBD1|TRBJ2-7|TRBV19
TGTGCCAGTAGTATAGACGGGACAGGGGGATTTGGCGAGCAGTACTTC
CASSIDGTGGFGEQYF
>once|.|TRBJ1-5|TRBV19
TGTGCCAGTAGTCCCCAGCACCAGGGTCAGCCCCAGCATTTT
CASSPQHQGQPQHF
>.|.|TRBJ1-1|TRBV20-1
TGCAGTGCTAGAGCTGTCACTGAAGCTTTCTTT
CSARAVTEAFF
>.|.|TRBJ1-1|TRBV10-2
TGCGCCAGCAGCCGGGAGATGAACACTGAAGCTTTCTTT
CASSREMNTEAFF
>.|TRBD2|TRBJ2-3|TRBV13
TGTGCCAGCAGCTTGACTAGCGGGGGGCTGACAGATACGCAGTATTTT
CASSLTSGGLTDTQYF
>.|.|TRBJ2-4|TRBV3-1/TRBV3-2
TGTGCCAGCAGCCAAGGAGGGGGACACCACTTC
CASSQGGGHHF
>.|.|TRBJ2-2|TRBV12-3/TRBV12-4
TGTGCCAGCAGGATGACTAGTACCGGGGAGCTGTTTTTT
CASRMTSTGELFF
>.|.|TRBJ2-7|TRBV18
TGTGCCAGCTCACCATCAGGCGTTCACGAGCAGTACTTC
CASSPSGVHEQYF
>.|.|TRBJ2-2|TRBV7-2
TGTGCCAGCAGCCCCGGGACAACGAACACCGGGGAGCTGTTTTTT
CASSPGTTNTGELFF
>.|TRBD2|TRBJ2-7|TRBV10-3
TGTGCCATCAGTGAGAGGGCGGGGGGGCACTACGAGCAGTACTTC
CAISERAGGHYEQYF
>once|.|TRBJ1-2|TRBV5-1
TGCGCCAGCAGAAAAGGACAGACGGTGCGGGGCTACACCTTC
CASRKGQTVRGYTF
>once|.|TRBJ1-5|TRBV4-1
TGCGCCAGCAGCCAAGAAGGCGGAGGAAGCAATCAGCCCCAGCATTTT
CASSQEGGGSNQPQHF
>.|.|TRBJ1-6|TRBV7-9
TGTGCCAGCAGCTTAAGGAGGGACCAGTATAATTCACCCCTCCACTTT
CASSLRRDQYNSPLHF
>.|TRBD2|TRBJ2-7|TRBV18
TGTGCCAGCTCACCACCGGGGGGGGGCGAGCAGTACTTC
CASSPPGGGEQYF
>.|.|TRBJ2-4|TRBV6-2/TRBV6-3
TGTGCCAGCAGTTACTCGGTGGAGAGGTTCCCCGCCAAAAACATTCAGTACTTC
CASSYSVERFPAKNIQYF
>.|.|TRBJ2-4|TRBV30
TGTGCCTGGAGTGTAGCAACGGCGCAGTACTTC
CAWSVATAQYF
>.|TRBD1|TRBJ1-6|TRBV19
TGTGCCAGTAGTAGCGGGACAGGGGCTTGGGTTTCACCCCTCCACTTT
CASSSGTGAWVSPLHF
>.|TRBD2|TRBJ2-3|TRBV19
TGTGCCAGTAGTTCCTCGGGAGGGTTCACAGATACGCAGTATTTT
CASSSSGGFTDTQYF
>once|.|TRBJ2-2|TRBV18
TGTGCCAGCTCACCCTTCCTGACAGGCCGCACCAACACCGGGGAGCTGTTTTTT
CASSPFLTGRTNTGELFF